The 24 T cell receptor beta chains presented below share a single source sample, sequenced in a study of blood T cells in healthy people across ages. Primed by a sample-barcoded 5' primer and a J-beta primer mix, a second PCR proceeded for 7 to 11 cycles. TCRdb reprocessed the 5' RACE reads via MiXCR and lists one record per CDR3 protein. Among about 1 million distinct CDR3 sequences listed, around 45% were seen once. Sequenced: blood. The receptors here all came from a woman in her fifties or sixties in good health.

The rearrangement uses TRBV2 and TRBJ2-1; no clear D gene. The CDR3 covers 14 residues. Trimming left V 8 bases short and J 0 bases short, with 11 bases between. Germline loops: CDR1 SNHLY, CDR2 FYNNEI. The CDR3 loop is CASLLSPSYNEQFF. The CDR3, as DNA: TGTGCCAGCTTGTTGTCTCCCTCCTACAATGAGCAGTTCTTC. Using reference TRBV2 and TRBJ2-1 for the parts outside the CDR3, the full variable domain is EPEVTQTPSHQVTQMGQEVILRCVPISNHLYFYWYRQILGQKVEFLVSFYNNEISEKSEIFDDQFSVERPDGSNFTLKIRSTKLEDSAMYFCASLLSPSYNEQFFGPGTRLTVL.

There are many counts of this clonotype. The CDR3 region has the DNA TGTGCCAGCAGCCAAGATTCCGGGGGAGGGACCAAAAACATTCAGTACTTC. It translates to CASSQDSGGGTKNIQYF. The chain employs TRBV4-2 and TRBJ2-4; 7 positions match TRBD2. Germline V gene data show CDR1 as LGHNA and CDR2 as YNFKEQ. The V and J ends lost 0 bases and 2 bases, in that order; junction bases with no gene match: 7. The length of the CDR3 is 17 residues.

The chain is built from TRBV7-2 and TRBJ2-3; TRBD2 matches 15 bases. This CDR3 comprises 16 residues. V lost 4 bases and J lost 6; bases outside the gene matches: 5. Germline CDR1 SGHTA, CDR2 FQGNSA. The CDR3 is CASSSGTSGGIDTQYF. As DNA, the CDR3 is TGTGCCAGCAGCTCCGGGACTAGCGGGGGGATTGATACGCAGTATTTT.

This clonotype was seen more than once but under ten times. CDR3 sequence (DNA): TGTGCCAGCAGCCACCCAACATGGGACCGTAGCTCTGGGGCCAACGTCCTGACTTTC. It yields the protein CASSHPTWDRSSGANVLTF. V is TRBV11-1 and J is TRBJ2-6, with D tentatively TRBD1 or TRBD2 (5 bases each). The CDR3 has 19 amino acids. The ends were cut back, 5 bases at V and 0 bases at J, with 20 bases in the middle. CDR1 and CDR2 (germline): SGHAT, FQDESV (reference sequence).

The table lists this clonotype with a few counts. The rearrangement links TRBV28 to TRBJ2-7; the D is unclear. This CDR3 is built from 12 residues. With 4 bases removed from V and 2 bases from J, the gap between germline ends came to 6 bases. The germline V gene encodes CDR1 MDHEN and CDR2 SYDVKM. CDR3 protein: CASSYLAYEQYF. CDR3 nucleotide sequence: TGTGCCAGCAGTTATCTTGCCTACGAGCAGTACTTC.

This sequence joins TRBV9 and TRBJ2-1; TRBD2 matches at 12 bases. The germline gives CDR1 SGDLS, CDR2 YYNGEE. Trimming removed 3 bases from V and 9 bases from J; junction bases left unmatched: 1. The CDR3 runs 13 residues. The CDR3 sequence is CASSGGLAGEQFF. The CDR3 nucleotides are TGTGCCAGCAGCGGGGGACTAGCGGGTGAGCAGTTCTTC.

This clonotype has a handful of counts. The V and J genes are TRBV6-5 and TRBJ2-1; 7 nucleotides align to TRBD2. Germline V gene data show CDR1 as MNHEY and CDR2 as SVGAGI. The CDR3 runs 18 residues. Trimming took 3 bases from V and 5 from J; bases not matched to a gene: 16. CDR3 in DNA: TGTGCCAGCAGTTATGTTTCGGCGGGAGCCTTGGGGAACAATGAGCAGTTCTTC. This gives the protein CASSYVSAGALGNNEQFF.

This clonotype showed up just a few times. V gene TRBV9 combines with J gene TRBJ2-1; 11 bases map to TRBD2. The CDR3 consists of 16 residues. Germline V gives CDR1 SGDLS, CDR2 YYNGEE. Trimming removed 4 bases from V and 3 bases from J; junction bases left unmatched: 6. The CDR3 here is CASSIRTSGYYNEQFF. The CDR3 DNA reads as TGTGCCAGCAGCATTAGGACTAGCGGGTACTACAATGAGCAGTTCTTC.

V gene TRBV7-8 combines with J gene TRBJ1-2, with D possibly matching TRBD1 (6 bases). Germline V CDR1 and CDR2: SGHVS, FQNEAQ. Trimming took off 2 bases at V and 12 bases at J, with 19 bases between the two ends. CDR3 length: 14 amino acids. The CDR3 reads CASSLRGARVPHTF. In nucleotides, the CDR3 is TGTGCCAGCAGCTTAAGGGGGGCCAGAGTTCCCCACACCTTC. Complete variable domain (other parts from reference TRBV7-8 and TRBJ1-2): GAGVSQSPRYKVAKRGQDVALRCDPISGHVSLFWYQQALGQGPEFLTYFQNEAQLDKSGLPSDRFFAERPEGSVSTLKIQRTQQEDSAVYLCASSLRGARVPHTFGSGTRLTVV.

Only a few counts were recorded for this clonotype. The CDR3 here is CASSPPQHRAPNYGYTF. CDR3 bases: TGTGCCAGCTCACCACCTCAACACAGGGCCCCTAACTATGGCTACACCTTC. The chain links TRBV18 to TRBJ1-2, with D possibly TRBD1 on 6 matching bases. V lost 0 bases, J lost 0 bases, and 14 bases lay in between. CDR1 KGHSH and CDR2 LQKENI come from the germline V gene. The CDR3 covers 17 residues.

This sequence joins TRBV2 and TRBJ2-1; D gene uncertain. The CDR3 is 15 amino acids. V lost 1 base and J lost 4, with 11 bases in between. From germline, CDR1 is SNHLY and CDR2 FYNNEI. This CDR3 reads CASSEDRVRYNEQFF. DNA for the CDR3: TGTGCCAGCAGTGAAGACCGGGTTCGATACAATGAGCAGTTCTTC.

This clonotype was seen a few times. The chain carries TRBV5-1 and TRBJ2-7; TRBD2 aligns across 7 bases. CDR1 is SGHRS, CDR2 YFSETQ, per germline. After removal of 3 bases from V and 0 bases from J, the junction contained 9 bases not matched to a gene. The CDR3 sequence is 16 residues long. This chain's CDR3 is CASSSSGTTNSYEQYF. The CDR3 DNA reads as TGCGCCAGCAGCTCATCCGGGACTACAAACTCCTACGAGCAGTACTTC.

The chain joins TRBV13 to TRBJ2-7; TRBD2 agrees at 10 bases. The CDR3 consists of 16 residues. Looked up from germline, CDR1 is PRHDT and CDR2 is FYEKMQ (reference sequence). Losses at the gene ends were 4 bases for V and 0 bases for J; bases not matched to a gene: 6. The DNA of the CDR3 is TGTGCCAGCAGCTCAGTAGCGGGAGGACACTCCTACGAGCAGTACTTC. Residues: CASSSVAGGHSYEQYF.

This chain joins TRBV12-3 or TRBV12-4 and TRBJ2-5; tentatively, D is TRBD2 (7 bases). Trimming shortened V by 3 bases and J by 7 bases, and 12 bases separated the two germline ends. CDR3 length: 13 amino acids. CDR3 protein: CASSFQGRGTQYF. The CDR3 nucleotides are TGTGCCAGCAGTTTTCAGGGGAGGGGGACCCAGTACTTC.

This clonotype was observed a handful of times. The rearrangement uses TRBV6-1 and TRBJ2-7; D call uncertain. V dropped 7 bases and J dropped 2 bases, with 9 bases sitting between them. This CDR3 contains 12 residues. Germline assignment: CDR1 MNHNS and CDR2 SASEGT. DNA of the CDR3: TGTGCCAGCAAGCGTCTAGCCTACGAGCAGTACTTC. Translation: CASKRLAYEQYF.

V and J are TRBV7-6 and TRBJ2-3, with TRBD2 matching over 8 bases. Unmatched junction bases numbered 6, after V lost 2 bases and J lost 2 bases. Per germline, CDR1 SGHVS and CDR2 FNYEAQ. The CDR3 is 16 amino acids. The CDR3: CASSLTAGGLTDTQYF. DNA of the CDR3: TGTGCCAGCAGCTTAACTGCGGGAGGCCTCACAGATACGCAGTATTTT.

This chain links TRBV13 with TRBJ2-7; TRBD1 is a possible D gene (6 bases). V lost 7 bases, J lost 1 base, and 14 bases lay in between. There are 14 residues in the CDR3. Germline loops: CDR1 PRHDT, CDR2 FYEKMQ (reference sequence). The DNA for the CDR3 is TGTGCCAGCACGGTTGGGGGCCCATCCTACGAGCAGTACTTC. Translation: CASTVGGPSYEQYF.

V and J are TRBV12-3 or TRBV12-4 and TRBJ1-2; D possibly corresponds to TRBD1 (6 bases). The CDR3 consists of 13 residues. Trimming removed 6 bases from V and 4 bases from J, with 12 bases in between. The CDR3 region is CASRRTGLYGYTF. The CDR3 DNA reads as TGTGCCAGCAGGCGTACAGGGCTCTATGGCTACACCTTC.

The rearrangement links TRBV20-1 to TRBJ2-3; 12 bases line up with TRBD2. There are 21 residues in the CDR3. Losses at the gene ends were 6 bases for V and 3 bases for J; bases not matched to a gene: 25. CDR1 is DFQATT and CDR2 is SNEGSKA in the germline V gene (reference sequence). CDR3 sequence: CSALKEGEGLAGPGLTDTQYF. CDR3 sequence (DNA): TGCAGTGCCTTGAAGGAAGGGGAAGGACTAGCGGGACCGGGGTTGACAGATACGCAGTATTTT.

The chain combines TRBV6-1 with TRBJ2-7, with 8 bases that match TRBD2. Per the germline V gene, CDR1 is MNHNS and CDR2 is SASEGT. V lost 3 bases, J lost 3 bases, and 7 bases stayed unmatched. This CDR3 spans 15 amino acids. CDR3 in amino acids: CASSDERERRYEQYF. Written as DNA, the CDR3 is TGTGCCAGCAGTGACGAGCGGGAGAGGCGCTACGAGCAGTACTTC.

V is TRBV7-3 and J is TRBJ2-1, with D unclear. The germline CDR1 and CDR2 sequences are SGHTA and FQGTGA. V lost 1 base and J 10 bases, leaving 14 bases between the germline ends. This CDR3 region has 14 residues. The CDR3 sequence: CASSLNLDRSEQFF. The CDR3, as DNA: TGTGCCAGCAGCTTAAATTTGGATCGGTCAGAGCAGTTCTTC.

In DNA form, the CDR3 reads TGCAGTGCTAGGATCAGCCAGAAAGCTTTCTTT. Amino acids: CSARISQKAFF. The chain couples TRBV20-1 to TRBJ1-1, with D unclear. Trimming removed 3 bases at V and 9 bases at J, with 11 bases between. CDR1 is DFQATT and CDR2 is SNEGSKA in the germline V gene (reference sequence). The CDR3 totals 11 residues.

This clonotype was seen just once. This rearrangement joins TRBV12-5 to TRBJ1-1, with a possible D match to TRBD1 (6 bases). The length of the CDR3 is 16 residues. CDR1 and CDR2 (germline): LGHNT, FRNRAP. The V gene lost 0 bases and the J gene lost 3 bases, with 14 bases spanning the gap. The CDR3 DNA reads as TGTGCTAGTGGTTTGGTGCAAACAGGGTCGGACACTGAAGCTTTCTTT. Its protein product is CASGLVQTGSDTEAFF.

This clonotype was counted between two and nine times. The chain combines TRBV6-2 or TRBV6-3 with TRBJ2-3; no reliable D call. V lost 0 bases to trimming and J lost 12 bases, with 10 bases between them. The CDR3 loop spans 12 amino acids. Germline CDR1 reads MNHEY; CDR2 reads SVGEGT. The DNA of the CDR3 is TGTGCCAGCAGTTACTCGAAGAGGTTTCAGTATTTT. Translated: CASSYSKRFQYF.